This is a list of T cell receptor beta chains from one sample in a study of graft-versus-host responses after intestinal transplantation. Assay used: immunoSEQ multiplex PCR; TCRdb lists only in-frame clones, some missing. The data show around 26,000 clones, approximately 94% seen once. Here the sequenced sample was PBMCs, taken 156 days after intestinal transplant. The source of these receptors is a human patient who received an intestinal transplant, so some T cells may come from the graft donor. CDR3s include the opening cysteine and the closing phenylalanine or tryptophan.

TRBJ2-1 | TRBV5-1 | CASSLDLAGVYIEQFF
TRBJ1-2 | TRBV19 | CASKLGNYGYTF
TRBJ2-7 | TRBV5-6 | CASSLRSYEQYF
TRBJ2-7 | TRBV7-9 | CASSAISGGPLDEQYF
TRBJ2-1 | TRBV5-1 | CASSGGQSSYNEQFF
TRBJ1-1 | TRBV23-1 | CASSRGGGTEAFF
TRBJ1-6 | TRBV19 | CASQQGTLSNSYNSPLHF
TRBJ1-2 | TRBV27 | CASSFAGTEYGYTF
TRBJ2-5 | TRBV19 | CASSIPAGPQETQYF
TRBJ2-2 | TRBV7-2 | CATLNLRLTNTGELFF
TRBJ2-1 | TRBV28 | CASSFRGLAGFSYNEQFF
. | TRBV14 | CASSQALTRYPLGEQYF
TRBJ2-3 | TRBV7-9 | CASSLEKQYF
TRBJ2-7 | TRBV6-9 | CASSEGWTVAYEQYF
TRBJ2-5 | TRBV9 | CASSVVGAIGETQYF
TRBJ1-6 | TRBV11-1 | CASSSPGSPLHF
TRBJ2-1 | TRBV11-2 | CASSLGLTGQPYNEQFF
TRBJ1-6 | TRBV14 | CASSQDRVFNSPLHF
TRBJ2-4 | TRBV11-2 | CASSPPGLESSLAKNIQYF
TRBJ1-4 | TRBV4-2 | CASSQNGDRNEKLFF
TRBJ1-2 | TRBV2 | CASSKTHYRWTYGYTF
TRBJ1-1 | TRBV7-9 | CASSLGQGTEAFF
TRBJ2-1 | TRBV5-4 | CASSFQGYQFF
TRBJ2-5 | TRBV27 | CASSLRDKQETQYF
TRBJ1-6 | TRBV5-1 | CASSFTGGEHSPLHF
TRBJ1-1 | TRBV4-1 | CASSPQRAGTSPSGEAFF
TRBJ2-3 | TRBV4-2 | CASSQDLGRGLSTDTQYF
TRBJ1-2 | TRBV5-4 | CASRENLPGKTYGYTF
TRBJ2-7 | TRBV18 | CASSSGTAHYEQYF
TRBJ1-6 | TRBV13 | CASSLRRVSSYNSPLHF
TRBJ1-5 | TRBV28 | CASSLTGLSNQPQHF
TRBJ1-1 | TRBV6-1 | CASSFGQFNTEAFF
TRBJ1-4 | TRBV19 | CASSTGTASNEKLFF
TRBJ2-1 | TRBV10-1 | CASSTSGLEYINEQFF
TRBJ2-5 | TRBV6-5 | CASSFSGRIQETQYF
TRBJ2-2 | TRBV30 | CAWNVGDTGELFF
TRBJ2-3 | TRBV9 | CASSVETDTQYF
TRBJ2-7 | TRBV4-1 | CASSQGASYEQYF
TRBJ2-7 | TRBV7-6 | CASSLGLAGGSGEQYF
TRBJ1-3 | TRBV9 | CASSVDRKGAGGNTIYF
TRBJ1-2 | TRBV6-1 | CASSGWQGYGYTF
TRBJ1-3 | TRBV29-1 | CSVEGTGGVRAGNTIYF
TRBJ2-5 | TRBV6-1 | CASRAPRVQTQYF
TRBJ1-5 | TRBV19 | CASSTRRGNQPQHF
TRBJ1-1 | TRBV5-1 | CASSLPGSVEAFF
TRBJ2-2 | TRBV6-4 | CASRIGPETGELFF
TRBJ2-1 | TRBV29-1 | CSVDIGREENEQFF
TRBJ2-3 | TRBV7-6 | CASSLTGGTDTQYF
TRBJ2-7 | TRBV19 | CASSVTGYYEQYF
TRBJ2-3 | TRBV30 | CAWNGQGHSTDTQYF
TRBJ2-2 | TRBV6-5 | CASSWDTGEAGELFF
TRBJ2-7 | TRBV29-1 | CSVKSQGLSYEQYF
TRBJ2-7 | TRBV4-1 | CASSLTLDSSYEQYF
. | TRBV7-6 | CASSLGTSGSPYEQYF
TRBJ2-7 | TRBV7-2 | CASSYSPGVYEQYF